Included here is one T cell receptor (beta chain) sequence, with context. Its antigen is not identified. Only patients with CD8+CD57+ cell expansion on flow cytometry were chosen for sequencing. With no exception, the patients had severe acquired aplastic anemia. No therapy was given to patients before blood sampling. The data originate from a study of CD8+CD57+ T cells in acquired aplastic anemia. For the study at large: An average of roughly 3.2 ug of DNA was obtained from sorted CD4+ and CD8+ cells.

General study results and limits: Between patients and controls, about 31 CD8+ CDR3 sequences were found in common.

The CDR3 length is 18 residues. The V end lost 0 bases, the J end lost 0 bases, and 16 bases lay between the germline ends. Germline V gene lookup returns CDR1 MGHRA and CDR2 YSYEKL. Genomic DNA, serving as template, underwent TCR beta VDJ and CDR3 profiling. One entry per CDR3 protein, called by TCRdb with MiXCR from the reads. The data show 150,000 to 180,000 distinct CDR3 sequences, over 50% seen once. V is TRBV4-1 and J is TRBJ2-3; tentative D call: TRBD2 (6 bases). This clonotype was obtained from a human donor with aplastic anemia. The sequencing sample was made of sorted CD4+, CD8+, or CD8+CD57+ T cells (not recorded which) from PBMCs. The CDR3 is CASSQEPPSGSSTDTQYF. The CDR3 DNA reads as TGCGCCAGCAGCCAAGAACCCCCAAGCGGGTCTAGCACAGATACGCAGTATTTT.